This T cell receptor beta chain was captured in a study of CD8 T cells in Susac syndrome. Random hexamers primed reverse transcription of 0.5 to 1 ug RNA. One entry per CDR3 protein, called by TCRdb with MiXCR from the immunoSEQ multiplex PCR reads. The sample yields about 130,000 distinct CDR3 sequences, over 85% seen once. The CDR3 is made up of 17 amino acids. Trimming removed 6 bases from V and 2 bases from J; junction bases left unmatched: 10. The germline gives CDR1 MGHDK, CDR2 SYGVNS. The TCR comes from a human donor with Susac syndrome. The J gene is TRBJ2-3, the V gene TRBV25-1, with 11 bases identical to TRBD2. Input material: CD8+ T cells from PBMCs. CDR3 nucleotide sequence: TGTGCCAGCAGGGGGGAGCCACTAGCGGGGGCCACAGATACGCAGTATTTT. It specifies CASRGEPLAGATDTQYF.